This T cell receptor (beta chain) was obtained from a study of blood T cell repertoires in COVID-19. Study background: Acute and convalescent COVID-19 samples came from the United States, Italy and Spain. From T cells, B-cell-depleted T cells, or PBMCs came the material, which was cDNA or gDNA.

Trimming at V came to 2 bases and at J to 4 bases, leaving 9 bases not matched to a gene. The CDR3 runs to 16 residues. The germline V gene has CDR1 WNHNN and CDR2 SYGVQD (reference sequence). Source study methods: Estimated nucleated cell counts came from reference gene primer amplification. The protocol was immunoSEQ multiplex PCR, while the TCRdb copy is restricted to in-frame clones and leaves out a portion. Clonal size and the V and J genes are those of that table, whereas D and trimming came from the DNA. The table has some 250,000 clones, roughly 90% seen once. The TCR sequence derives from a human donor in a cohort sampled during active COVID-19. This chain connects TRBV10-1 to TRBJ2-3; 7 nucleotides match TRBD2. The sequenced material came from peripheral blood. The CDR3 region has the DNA TGCGCCAGCAGTGAGCCGGCCGGGGGGTTAGCAGATACGCAGTATTTT. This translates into CASSEPAGGLADTQYF.